The clone carrying this TCR beta chain showed up just a few times. The CDR3 has 14 residues. Germline V gene sequence: CDR1 MNHEY, CDR2 SMNVEV (reference sequence). Between the trimmed V and J ends, which lost 2 bases and 8 bases, there was a span of 12 bases. The data were obtained in a study of blood T cell repertoires in COVID-19. Repertoires were generated with immunoSEQ multiplex PCR, while TCRdb's copy carries only in-frame clones and drops some. The sample includes 150,000 to 200,000 clones, about four fifths of them seen just once. The gene calls are TRBV27 and TRBJ1-4; D is unresolved. The receptor comes from a middle-aged woman with COVID-19, enrolled during active disease. Material for sequencing was peripheral blood. The DNA for the CDR3 is TGTGCCAGCAGTTTAGGGCCGGGAAACGAAAAACTGTTTTTT. This translates into CASSLGPGNEKLFF.